Reported below is one TCR beta chain. No antigen is known for it. There are 15 residues in the CDR3. Germline CDR1 is SGHVS and CDR2 is FNYEAQ. V dropped 1 base and J dropped 9; count of bases not matched to a gene: 9. The TCR beta cDNA libraries carried unique molecular identifiers. TCRdb processed the PCR reads anew with MiXCR; each CDR3 protein has one entry. The sample lists approximately 440,000 distinct CDR3 sequences; approximately 45% were seen once. These data belong to a study of post-analysis software for immune sequencing data. Study background: Relapsing-remitting, secondary progressive and progressive-relapsing forms of multiple sclerosis all featured among disease courses. The study, taken as a whole, reports: Roughly 5 TRBV segments were significantly more frequent in patients than in controls. TRBV5-6, TRBV5-1 and TRBV20-1 were among these segments. Controls had significantly higher normalized Chao1 diversity than multiple sclerosis patients. Under the F measure, samples that were prepared in one batch clustered strongly together.

The rearrangement joins TRBV7-6 to TRBJ2-1; TRBD1 matches 7 bases. The sequenced sample consisted of blood. The sequence was obtained from a girl aged 10-17 years with multiple sclerosis. CDR3 in amino acids: CASSLEGQYVGEQFF. The CDR3 nucleotides read TGTGCCAGCAGCTTAGAGGGACAGTACGTTGGTGAGCAGTTCTTC.